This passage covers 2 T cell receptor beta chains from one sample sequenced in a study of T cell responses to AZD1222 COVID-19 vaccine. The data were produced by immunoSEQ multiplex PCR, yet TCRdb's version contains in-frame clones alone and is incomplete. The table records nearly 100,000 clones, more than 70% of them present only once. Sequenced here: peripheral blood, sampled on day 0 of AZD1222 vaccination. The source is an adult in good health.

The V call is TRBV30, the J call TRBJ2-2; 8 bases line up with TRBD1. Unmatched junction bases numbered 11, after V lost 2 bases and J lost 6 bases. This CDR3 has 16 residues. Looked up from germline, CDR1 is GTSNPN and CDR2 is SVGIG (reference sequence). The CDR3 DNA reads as TGTGCCTGGAGTCTTAAGACAGGGGAGGCTTCCGGGGAGCTGTTTTTT. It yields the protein CAWSLKTGEASGELFF.

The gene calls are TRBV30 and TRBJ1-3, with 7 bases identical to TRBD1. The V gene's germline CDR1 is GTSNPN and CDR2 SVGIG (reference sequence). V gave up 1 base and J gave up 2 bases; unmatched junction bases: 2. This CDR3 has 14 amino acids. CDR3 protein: CAWSGDRAGNTIYF. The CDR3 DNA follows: TGTGCCTGGAGTGGAGACAGGGCTGGAAACACCATATATTTT.